The 16 T cell receptor beta chains below come from one sample, sequenced in a study of cytomegalovirus exposure and HLA in healthy donors. PCR primers comprised 60 Vbeta and 13 Jbeta primers. TCRdb's table, derived via immunoSEQ multiplex PCR, lists solely in-frame clones and lacks some. The sample records around 200,000 clones, 70% to 85% being singletons. The sequencing input was PBMCs. The receptor set was obtained from a woman aged 30 to 39 in good health and CMV-seropositive.

Here the CDR3 reads CAWINTGGTDTQYF. In nucleotides, the CDR3 is TGTGCCTGGATTAACACGGGGGGCACAGATACGCAGTATTTT. The chain links TRBV30 to TRBJ2-3, with a tentative D call TRBD2 (6 bases). In germline, CDR1 is GTSNPN, CDR2 SVGIG (reference sequence). The ends were cut back, 4 bases at V and 1 base at J, with 12 bases in the middle. This CDR3 has 14 residues.

The chain combines TRBV5-1 with TRBJ2-1; 8 bases match TRBD1. In germline, CDR1 is SGHRS, CDR2 YFSETQ. The J segment lost 8 bases and the V segment lost 0 bases, leaving 7 bases of the junction unmatched. CDR3 size: 15 residues. The CDR3 reads CASSLEQGGIDEQFF. Written as DNA, the CDR3 is TGCGCCAGCAGCTTGGAACAGGGGGGTATCGATGAGCAGTTCTTC.

A single count supports this clone. The chain links TRBV5-6 to TRBJ1-5, with 8 bases matching TRBD1. V was pared by 2 bases and J by 5 bases, with 6 bases of the junction left unmatched. The CDR3 spans 15 residues. Per germline, CDR1 SGHDT and CDR2 YYEEEE. As DNA, the CDR3 is TGTGCCAGCAGCTTCGGACAGGGATCTTATCAGCCCCAGCATTTT. Amino acid sequence: CASSFGQGSYQPQHF.

In its sample, this clone was seen a few times. The rearrangement joins TRBV9 to TRBJ2-3; TRBD2 aligns across 7 bases. Per germline, CDR1 SGDLS and CDR2 YYNGEE. The CDR3 is made up of 13 amino acids. J gave up 5 bases and V 7 bases, and 7 bases lay outside the gene matches. The CDR3 loop reads CASGRENRDTQYF. CDR3 sequence (DNA): TGTGCCAGCGGGCGGGAGAATCGAGATACGCAGTATTTT. Drawing the rest from reference TRBV9 and TRBJ2-3, the complete variable domain is DSGVTQTPKHLITATGQRVTLRCSPRSGDLSVYWYQQSLDQGLQFLIQYYNGEERAKGNILERFSAQQFPDLHSELNLSSLELGDSALYFCASGRENRDTQYFGPGTRLTVL.

The V call is TRBV5-4, the J call TRBJ2-3; 11 bases agree with TRBD2. The ends lost 0 bases at V and 2 bases at J; junction bases unmatched: 5. The CDR3 has 17 amino acids. Per the germline V gene, CDR1 is SGHNT and CDR2 is YYREEE (reference sequence). CDR3 sequence reads: CASSLGASGGNTDTQYF. CDR3 DNA sequence: TGTGCCAGCAGCTTGGGGGCTAGCGGGGGGAACACAGATACGCAGTATTTT.

V usage is TRBV5-4 and J usage is TRBJ1-5; D is uncertain. Germline CDR1 is SGHNT and CDR2 is YYREEE (reference sequence). The CDR3 consists of 16 residues. V lost 0 bases, J lost 3 bases, and 13 bases lay in between. The CDR3 nucleotides read TGTGCCAGCAGCTTGGGGGGAAAGAGGGACAATCAGCCCCAGCATTTT. As protein: CASSLGGKRDNQPQHF. Full variable domain (rest looked up from reference TRBV5-4 and TRBJ1-5): ETGVTQSPTHLIKTRGQQVTLRCSSQSGHNTVSWYQQALGQGPQFIFQYYREEENGRGNFPPRFSGLQFPNYSSELNVNALELDDSALYLCASSLGGKRDNQPQHFGDGTRLSIL.

This rearrangement joins TRBV18 to TRBJ2-7; no reliable D call. The CDR3 has 14 residues. Germline CDR1 KGHSH, CDR2 LQKENI. Trimming pared 4 bases from V and 1 base from J, leaving 11 bases between. The DNA of the CDR3 is TGTGCCAGCTCACGGCGAGCGTTATCCTACGAGCAGTACTTC. Protein: CASSRRALSYEQYF.

The V call is TRBV5-1, the J call TRBJ1-2, with 7 bases aligning to TRBD1. With 5 bases clipped from V and 3 bases from J, the junction kept 13 bases outside the gene matches. The CDR3 contains 16 residues. CDR1 is SGHRS and CDR2 is YFSETQ in the germline V gene. The CDR3 DNA sequence: TGCGCCAGCAGTCGGGGCCTAGGGACAGACGACTATGGCTACACCTTC. Its translation is CASSRGLGTDDYGYTF.

This clone appeared once. The CDR3 DNA is TGCGCCAGCAGCTGGGGGGGGACAGGGACCTACGAGCAGTACTTC. This translates into CASSWGGTGTYEQYF. The chain has TRBV5-1 and TRBJ2-7; 9 bases align to TRBD1. Germline CDR1 and CDR2: SGHRS and YFSETQ. The trim removed 3 bases at V and 2 bases at J, leaving 6 bases unmatched. The CDR3 loop spans 15 amino acids.

The chain carries TRBV6-5 and TRBJ2-5; D might be TRBD1 (5 bases). Per germline, CDR1 MNHEY and CDR2 SVGAGI. Trimming cost V 5 bases and J 5 bases, with 15 bases left between them. The CDR3 has 14 amino acids. As DNA, the CDR3 is TGTGCCAGCAGTAGCACCGACAGTGGCGAGACCCAGTACTTC. It yields the protein CASSSTDSGETQYF.

The chain employs TRBV5-4 and TRBJ1-2, with D maybe TRBD1 (6 bases). This CDR3 has 14 amino acids. Germline CDR1 is SGHNT and CDR2 is YYREEE (reference sequence). V gave up 1 base and J gave up 7 bases, with 14 bases separating them. CDR3 in amino acids: CASSLLAGAGGYTF. The CDR3 DNA sequence: TGTGCCAGCAGCTTGTTGGCAGGGGCGGGTGGCTACACCTTC.

CDR3 residues: CASSSPRTGGPSSSYNEQFF. The CDR3, as DNA: TGTGCCAGCAGCTCACCCAGGACAGGGGGCCCGAGTAGCTCCTACAATGAGCAGTTCTTC. V gene TRBV5-4 combines with J gene TRBJ2-1, with 11 bases matching TRBD1. Germline lookup yields CDR1 SGHNT and CDR2 YYREEE (reference sequence). J lost 0 bases, V lost 3 bases, and 14 bases had no gene match. The CDR3 runs to 20 residues.

The J gene is TRBJ2-3, the V gene TRBV2, with no clear D. The CDR3 length is 14 residues. Germline CDR1 SNHLY, CDR2 FYNNEI. Trimming cost V 7 bases and J 0 bases, with 11 bases left between them. The CDR3 nucleotides read TGTGCCAGCATGCGCGGCATTAGCACAGATACGCAGTATTTT. Encoded protein: CASMRGISTDTQYF.

CDR3 coding DNA: TGTGCTAGTGGTTTGGTTTCCGGGGGGCGAAGGTATGGCTACACCTTC. Its translation: CASGLVSGGRRYGYTF. This chain links TRBV12-5 with TRBJ1-2, with TRBD1 as a possible D gene (6 bases). Germline CDR1 and CDR2: LGHNT and FRNRAP. This CDR3 contains 16 residues. V lost 0 bases to trimming and J lost 5 bases, with 16 bases between them.

The chain carries TRBV20-1 and TRBJ2-5; D may be TRBD1 (6 bases). Trimming removed 6 bases from V and 8 bases from J, with 13 bases in between. The germline CDR1 and CDR2 sequences are DFQATT and SNEGSKA (reference sequence). The CDR3 spans 11 residues. The CDR3 loop reads CSARTALTQYF. In DNA, the CDR3 is TGCAGTGCGAGGACAGCCCTTACCCAGTACTTC.

The rearrangement uses TRBV4-1 and TRBJ2-3, with 9 bases matching TRBD2. The V and J ends lost 3 bases and 0 bases, in that order; junction bases with no gene match: 4. The CDR3 is 16 amino acids. CDR1 and CDR2 from the germline V gene are MGHRA and YSYEKL. DNA of the CDR3: TGCGCCAGCAGCCAGGCTAGCGGGGCTAGCACAGATACGCAGTATTTT. Encoded protein: CASSQASGASTDTQYF.